This T cell receptor (beta chain) was sequenced during a study of PD-1 blockade in classical Hodgkin lymphoma. Some clones are missing from TCRdb's copy, which holds only in-frame ones; the method was immunoSEQ multiplex PCR. The data hold about 36,000 clones, with roughly three quarters observed a single time. CDR1 and CDR2 from the germline V gene are SGHTA and FQGTGA. With 1 base removed from V and 10 bases from J, the gap between germline ends came to 11 bases. The CDR3 is 14 amino acids. Each of the patients experienced relapse following autologous stem cell transplantation, and their brentuximab vedotin exposure differed. Best overall response was complete response, partial response or progressive disease in these relapsed/refractory classical Hodgkin lymphoma patients. This clone was detected a few times. Distinct nucleotide sequences in the sample also encode this CDR3.

The material sequenced was peripheral blood mononuclear cells (PBMCs), taken before the second cycle of nivolumab. This chain links TRBV7-3 with TRBJ1-6; D may be TRBD1 (5 bases). The sequence was obtained from a human donor with classical Hodgkin lymphoma. The CDR3: CASSLNTGGSPLHF. CDR3 DNA: TGTGCCAGCAGCTTAAACACGGGGGGGTCACCCCTCCACTTT.